What follows are 3 T cell receptor beta chains derived from one specimen sequenced in a study of CXCR3-negative and CXCR3-positive naive CD8 T cells. The study's findings and limits: The study found more hydrophobic TRB CDR3s in CXCR3-positive naive cells than in CXCR3-negative naive cells.

cDNA libraries for TRB were generated by 5' RACE incorporating UMI labels. TCRdb re-called the 5' RACE reads, yielding one record per CDR3 amino acid sequence without DNA. The sample holds nearly 90,000 distinct CDR3 sequences. No antigen is known for these receptors. The specimen was naive CXCR3+ CD8+ T cells from blood. Subset specified: CD45RO-CCR7+CD27+CD95- naive CD8+ T cells expressing CXCR3 (TNR3+). These receptors were collected from a human donor in good health. Some clones in this sample may be carry-over from other donors' samples.

The chain couples TRBV29-1 to TRBJ2-2; TCRdb's D call of TRBD1 is untestable without DNA. Per germline, CDR1 SQVTM and CDR2 ANQGSEA. The CDR3 extends over 15 amino acids. This CDR3 reads CSVEAEGQTTGELFF.

The chain carries TRBV6-5 and TRBJ2-1; TCRdb's assignment of TRBD2 cannot be checked, as there is no DNA. Germline V gene lookup returns CDR1 MNHEY and CDR2 SVGAGI. The CDR3 sequence is 11 residues long. The chain's CDR3 is CASSGGPEQFF.

The rearrangement uses TRBV9 and TRBJ2-2. The length of the CDR3 is 15 residues. Germline lookup yields CDR1 SGDLS and CDR2 YYNGEE. The CDR3 sequence is CASGYKDANTGELFF.